This T cell receptor beta chain stems from a study of PD-1 blockade in classical Hodgkin lymphoma. Germline V gives CDR1 SNHLY, CDR2 FYNNEI. V lost 9 bases and J 1 base, leaving 15 bases between the germline ends. CDR3 length: 14 amino acids. Assay: immunoSEQ multiplex PCR; the TCRdb copy retains only in-frame clones and omits some. Counted here are 5,500 to 7,500 clones, 82% occurring once; the ten biggest clones make up 25% to 35%. Indicated time point: cycle 4 day 1 (C4D1), after 6 weeks of nivolumab. Every patient relapsed after autologous stem cell transplantation, and brentuximab vedotin exposure varied.

The chain couples TRBV2 to TRBJ1-1; D is perhaps TRBD1 (5 bases). The receptor's source is a human donor with classical Hodgkin lymphoma. Specimen: peripheral blood mononuclear cells (PBMCs), collected before the fourth cycle of nivolumab. In DNA, the CDR3 is TGTGCCAGTGGAAGGGACGGACCGAACACTGAAGCTTTCTTT. Translating it yields CASGRDGPNTEAFF.